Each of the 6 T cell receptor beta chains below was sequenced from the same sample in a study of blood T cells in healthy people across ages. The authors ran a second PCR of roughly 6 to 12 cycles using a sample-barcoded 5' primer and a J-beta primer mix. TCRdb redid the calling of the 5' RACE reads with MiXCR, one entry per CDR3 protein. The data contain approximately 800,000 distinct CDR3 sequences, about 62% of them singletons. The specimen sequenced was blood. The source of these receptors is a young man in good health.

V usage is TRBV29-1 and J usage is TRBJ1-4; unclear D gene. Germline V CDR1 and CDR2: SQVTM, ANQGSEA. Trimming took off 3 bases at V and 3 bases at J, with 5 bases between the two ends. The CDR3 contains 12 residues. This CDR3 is CSVESSNEKLFF. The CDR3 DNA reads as TGCAGCGTTGAGTCATCTAATGAAAAACTGTTTTTT.

DNA for the CDR3: TGTGCCAGCAGCTTGGAAAATCGGGGTCAAGCCCTCTCCTACAATGAGCAGTTCTTC. It codes for CASSLENRGQALSYNEQFF. The chain is built from TRBV5-5 and TRBJ2-1; D may be TRBD2 (5 bases). Germline CDR1 and CDR2: SGHKS and YYEKEE (reference sequence). Trimming took off 0 bases at V and 0 bases at J, with 19 bases between the two ends. The CDR3 covers 19 residues.

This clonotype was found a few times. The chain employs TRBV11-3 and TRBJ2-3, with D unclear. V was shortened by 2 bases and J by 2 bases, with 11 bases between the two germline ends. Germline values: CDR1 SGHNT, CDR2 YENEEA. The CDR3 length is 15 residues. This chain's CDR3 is CASSLRPTSTDTQYF. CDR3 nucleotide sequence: TGTGCCAGCAGCTTAAGGCCAACCTCCACAGATACGCAGTATTTT. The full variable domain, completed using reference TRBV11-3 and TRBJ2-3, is EAGVVQSPRYKIIEKKQPVAFWCNPISGHNTLYWYLQNLGQGPELLIRYENEEAVDDSQLPKDRFSAERLKGVDSTLKIQPAELGDSAVYLCASSLRPTSTDTQYFGPGTRLTVL.

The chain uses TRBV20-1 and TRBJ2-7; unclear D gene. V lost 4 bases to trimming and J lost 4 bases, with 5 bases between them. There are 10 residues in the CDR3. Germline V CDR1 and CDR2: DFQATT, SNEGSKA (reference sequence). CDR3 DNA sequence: TGCAGTGCTACCAAGTACGAGCAGTACTTC. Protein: CSATKYEQYF.

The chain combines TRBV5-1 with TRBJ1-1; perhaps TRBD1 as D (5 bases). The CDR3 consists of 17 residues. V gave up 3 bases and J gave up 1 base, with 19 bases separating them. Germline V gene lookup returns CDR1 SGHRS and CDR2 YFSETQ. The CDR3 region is CASSSGAGALSNTEAFF. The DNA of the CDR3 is TGCGCCAGCAGCTCCGGTGCCGGGGCGCTATCGAACACTGAAGCTTTCTTT.

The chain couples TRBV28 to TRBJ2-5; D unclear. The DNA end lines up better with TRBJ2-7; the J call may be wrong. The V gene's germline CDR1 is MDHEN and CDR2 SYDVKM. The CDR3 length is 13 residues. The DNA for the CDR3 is TGTGCCTGCCATCCGGCAGGAACCTACGAGCAGTACTTC. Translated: CACHPAGTYEQYF.